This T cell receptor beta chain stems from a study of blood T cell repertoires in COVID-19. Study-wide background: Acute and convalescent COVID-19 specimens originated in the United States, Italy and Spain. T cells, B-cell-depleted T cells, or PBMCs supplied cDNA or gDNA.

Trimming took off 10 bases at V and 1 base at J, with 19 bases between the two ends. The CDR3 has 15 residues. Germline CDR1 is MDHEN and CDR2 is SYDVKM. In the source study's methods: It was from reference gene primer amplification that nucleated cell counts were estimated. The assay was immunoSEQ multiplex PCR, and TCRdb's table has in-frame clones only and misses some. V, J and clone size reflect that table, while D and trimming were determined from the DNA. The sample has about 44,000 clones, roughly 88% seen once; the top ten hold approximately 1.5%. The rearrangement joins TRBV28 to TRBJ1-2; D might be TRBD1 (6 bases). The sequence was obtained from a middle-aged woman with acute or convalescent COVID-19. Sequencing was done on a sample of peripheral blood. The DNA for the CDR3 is TGTGCCACTTATGGACAGCCCGAGGGTAACTATGGCTACACCTTC. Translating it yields CATYGQPEGNYGYTF.